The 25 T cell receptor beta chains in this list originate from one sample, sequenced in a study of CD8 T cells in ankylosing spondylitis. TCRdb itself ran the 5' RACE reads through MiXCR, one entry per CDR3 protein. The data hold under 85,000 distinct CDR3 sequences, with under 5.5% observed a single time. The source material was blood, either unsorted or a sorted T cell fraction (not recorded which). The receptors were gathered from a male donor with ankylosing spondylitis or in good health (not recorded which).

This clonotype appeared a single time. In DNA form, the CDR3 reads TGTGCCAGCAGCTTACGAGTGGGGGGGAATGAGCAGTTCTTC. It translates to CASSLRVGGNEQFF. The V and J genes are TRBV7-2 and TRBJ2-1; 7 bases are shared with TRBD2. V was pared by 2 bases and J by 7 bases, with 5 bases of the junction left unmatched. This CDR3 contains 14 residues. Germline V gene data show CDR1 as SGHTA and CDR2 as FQGNSA.

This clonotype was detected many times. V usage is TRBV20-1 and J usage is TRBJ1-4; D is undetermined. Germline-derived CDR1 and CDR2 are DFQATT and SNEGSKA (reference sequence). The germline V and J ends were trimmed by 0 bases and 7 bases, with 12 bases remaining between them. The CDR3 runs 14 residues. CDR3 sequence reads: CSARDRAIREKLFF. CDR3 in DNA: TGCAGTGCTAGAGATCGAGCGATTCGTGAAAAACTGTTTTTT.

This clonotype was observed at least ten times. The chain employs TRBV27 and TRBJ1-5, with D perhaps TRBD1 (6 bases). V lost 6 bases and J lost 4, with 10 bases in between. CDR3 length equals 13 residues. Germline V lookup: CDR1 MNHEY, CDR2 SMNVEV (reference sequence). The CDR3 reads CASRTGRNQPQHF. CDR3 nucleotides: TGTGCCAGCAGGACAGGACGGAATCAGCCCCAGCATTTT.

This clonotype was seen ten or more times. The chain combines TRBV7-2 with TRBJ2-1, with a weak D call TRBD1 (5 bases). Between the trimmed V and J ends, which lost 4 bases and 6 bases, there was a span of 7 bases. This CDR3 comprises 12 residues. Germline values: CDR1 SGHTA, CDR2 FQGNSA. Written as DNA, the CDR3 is TGTGCCAGCAGCTCGCAGGGCAATGAGCAGTTCTTC. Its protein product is CASSSQGNEQFF. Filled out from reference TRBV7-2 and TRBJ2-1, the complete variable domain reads GAGVSQSPSNKVTEKGKDVELRCDPISGHTALYWYRQSLGQGLEFLIYFQGNSAPDKSGLPSDRFSAERTGGSVSTLTIQRTQQEDSAVYLCASSSQGNEQFFGPGTRLTVL.

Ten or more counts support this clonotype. In DNA form, the CDR3 reads TGTGCCACGAGTCCCCAGGGGAGCTATGGCTACACCTTC. This translates into CATSPQGSYGYTF. The chain joins TRBV10-3 to TRBJ1-2; D is perhaps TRBD1 (6 bases). The V gene lost 10 bases and the J gene lost 4 bases, with 16 bases spanning the gap. This CDR3 contains 13 residues. The germline V gene has CDR1 ENHRY and CDR2 SYGVKD.

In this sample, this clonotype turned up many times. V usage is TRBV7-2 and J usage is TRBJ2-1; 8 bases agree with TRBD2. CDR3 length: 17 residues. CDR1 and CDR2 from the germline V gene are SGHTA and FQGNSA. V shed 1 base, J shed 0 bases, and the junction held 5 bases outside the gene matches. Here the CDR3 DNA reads TGTGCCAGCAGCTTAGATGGGACTAGGGGCTCCTACAATGAGCAGTTCTTC. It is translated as CASSLDGTRGSYNEQFF.

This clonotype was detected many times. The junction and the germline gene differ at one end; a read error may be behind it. The CDR3 loop reads CCARDPTGTSVTYEQYF. The CDR3, as DNA: TGCTGTGCTAGAGACCCCACCGGGACTAGCGTCACCTACGAGCAGTACTTC. The chain has TRBV20-1 and TRBJ2-7; 10 bases are shared with TRBD2. The CDR3 has 17 amino acids. Germline V lookup: CDR1 DFQATT, CDR2 SNEGSKA (reference sequence).

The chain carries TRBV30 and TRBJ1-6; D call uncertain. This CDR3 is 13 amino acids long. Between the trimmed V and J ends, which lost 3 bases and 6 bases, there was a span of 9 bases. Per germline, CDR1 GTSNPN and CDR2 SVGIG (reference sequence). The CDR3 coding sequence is TGTGCCTGGAGCCAGGAGGGTAATTCACCCCTCCACTTT. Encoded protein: CAWSQEGNSPLHF.

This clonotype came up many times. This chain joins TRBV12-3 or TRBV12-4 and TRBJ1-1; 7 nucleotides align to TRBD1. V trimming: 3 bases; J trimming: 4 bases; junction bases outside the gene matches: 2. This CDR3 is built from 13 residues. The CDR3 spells CASSFSGGTEAFF. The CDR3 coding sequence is TGTGCCAGCAGTTTTTCAGGGGGCACTGAAGCTTTCTTT.

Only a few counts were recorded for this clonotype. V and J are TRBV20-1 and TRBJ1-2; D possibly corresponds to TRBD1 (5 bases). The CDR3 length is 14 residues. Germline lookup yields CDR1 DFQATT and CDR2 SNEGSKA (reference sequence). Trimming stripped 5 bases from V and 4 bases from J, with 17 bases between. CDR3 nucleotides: TGCAGTGCTCCGGGACGGCTTATCTCCTATGGCTACACCTTC. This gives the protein CSAPGRLISYGYTF.

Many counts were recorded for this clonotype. The CDR3 DNA reads TGCGCCAGCAGCCAAAGCCGGGACAGGGCCCACGAGCAGTACTTC. Protein sequence: CASSQSRDRAHEQYF. V gene TRBV4-3 combines with J gene TRBJ2-7; 9 nucleotides agree with TRBD1. Unmatched junction bases numbered 7, after V lost 2 bases and J lost 5 bases. Germline V lookup: CDR1 LGHNA, CDR2 YSLEER. This CDR3 has 15 amino acids.

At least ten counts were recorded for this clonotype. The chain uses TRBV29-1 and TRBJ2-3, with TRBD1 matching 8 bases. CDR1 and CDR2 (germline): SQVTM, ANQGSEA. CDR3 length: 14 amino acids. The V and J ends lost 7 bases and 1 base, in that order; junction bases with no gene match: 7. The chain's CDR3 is CSDATGAGTDTQYF. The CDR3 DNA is TGCAGCGATGCGACAGGGGCTGGCACAGATACGCAGTATTTT.

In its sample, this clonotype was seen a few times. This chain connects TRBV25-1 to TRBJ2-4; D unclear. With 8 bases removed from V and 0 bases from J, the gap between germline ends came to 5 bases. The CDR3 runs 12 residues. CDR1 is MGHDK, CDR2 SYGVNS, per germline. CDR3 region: CASGIAKNIQYF. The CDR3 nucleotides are TGTGCCAGCGGCATAGCCAAAAACATTCAGTACTTC.

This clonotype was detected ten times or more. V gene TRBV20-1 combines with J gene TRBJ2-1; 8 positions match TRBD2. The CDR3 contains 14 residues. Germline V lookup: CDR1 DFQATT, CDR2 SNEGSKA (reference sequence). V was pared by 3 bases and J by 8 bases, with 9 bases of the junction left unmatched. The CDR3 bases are TGCAGTGCTAGTTCCGGGGGGGCCCTAGATGAGCAGTTCTTC. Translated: CSASSGGALDEQFF.

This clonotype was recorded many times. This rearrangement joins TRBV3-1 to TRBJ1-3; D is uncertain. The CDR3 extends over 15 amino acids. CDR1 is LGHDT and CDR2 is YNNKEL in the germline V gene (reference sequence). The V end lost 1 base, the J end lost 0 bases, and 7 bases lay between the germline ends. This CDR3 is CASSQALTSGNTIYF. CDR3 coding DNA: TGTGCCAGCAGCCAAGCCCTGACCTCTGGAAACACCATATATTTT.

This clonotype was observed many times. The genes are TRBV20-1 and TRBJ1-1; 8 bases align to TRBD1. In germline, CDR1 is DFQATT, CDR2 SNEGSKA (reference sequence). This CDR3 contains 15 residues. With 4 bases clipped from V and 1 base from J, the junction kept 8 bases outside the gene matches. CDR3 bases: TGCAGTGCTATGGACAGGGCGGCATCGAACACTGAAGCTTTCTTT. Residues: CSAMDRAASNTEAFF.

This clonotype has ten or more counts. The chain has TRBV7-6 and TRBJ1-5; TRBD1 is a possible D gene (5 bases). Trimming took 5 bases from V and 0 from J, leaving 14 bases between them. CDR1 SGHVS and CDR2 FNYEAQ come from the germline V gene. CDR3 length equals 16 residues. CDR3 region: CASSVYRRASNQPQHF. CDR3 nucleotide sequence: TGTGCCAGCAGCGTATACAGGAGAGCTAGCAATCAGCCCCAGCATTTT.

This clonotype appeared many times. CDR3: CASSGPTMNTEAFF. CDR3 coding DNA: TGTGCCAGCTCAGGCCCGACCATGAACACTGAAGCTTTCTTT. This chain links TRBV28 with TRBJ1-1; D gene unclear. The CDR3 contains 14 residues. Germline V gene lookup returns CDR1 MDHEN and CDR2 SYDVKM. V lost 8 bases, J lost 0 bases, and 13 bases lay in between. Complete variable domain (other parts from reference TRBV28 and TRBJ1-1): DVKVTQSSRYLVKRTGEKVFLECVQDMDHENMFWYRQDPGLGLRLIYFSYDVKMKEKGDIPEGYSVSREKKERFSLILESASTNQTSMYLCASSGPTMNTEAFFGQGTRLTVV.

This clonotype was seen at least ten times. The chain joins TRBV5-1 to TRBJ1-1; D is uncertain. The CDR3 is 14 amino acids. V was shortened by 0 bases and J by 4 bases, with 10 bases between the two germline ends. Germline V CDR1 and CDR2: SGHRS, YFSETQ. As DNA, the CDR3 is TGCGCCAGCAGCTTGGCCCCATGGGCCACTGAAGCTTTCTTT. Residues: CASSLAPWATEAFF.

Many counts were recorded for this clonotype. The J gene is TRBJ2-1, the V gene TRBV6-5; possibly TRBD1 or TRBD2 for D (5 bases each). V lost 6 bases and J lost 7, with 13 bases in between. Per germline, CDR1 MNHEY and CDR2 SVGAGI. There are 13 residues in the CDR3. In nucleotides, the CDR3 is TGTGCCAGCAGAATGGGACCCATAAATGAGCAGTTCTTC. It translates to CASRMGPINEQFF.

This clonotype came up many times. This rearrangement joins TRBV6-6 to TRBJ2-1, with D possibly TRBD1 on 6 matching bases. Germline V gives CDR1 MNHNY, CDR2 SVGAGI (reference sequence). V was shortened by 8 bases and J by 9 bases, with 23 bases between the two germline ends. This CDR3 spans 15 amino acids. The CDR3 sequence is CASQLRLEGVGEQFF. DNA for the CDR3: TGTGCCAGCCAACTCAGGCTCGAGGGGGTAGGTGAGCAGTTCTTC.

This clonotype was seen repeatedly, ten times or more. The CDR3: CAISAGTGGNDEQFF. DNA of the CDR3: TGTGCCATCAGCGCCGGGACAGGGGGAAACGATGAGCAGTTCTTC. The V call is TRBV10-3, the J call TRBJ2-1; 11 nucleotides match TRBD1. V shed 6 bases and J 8 bases; nucleotides not matched to a gene: 9. Germline V lookup: CDR1 ENHRY, CDR2 SYGVKD. This CDR3 region has 15 residues.

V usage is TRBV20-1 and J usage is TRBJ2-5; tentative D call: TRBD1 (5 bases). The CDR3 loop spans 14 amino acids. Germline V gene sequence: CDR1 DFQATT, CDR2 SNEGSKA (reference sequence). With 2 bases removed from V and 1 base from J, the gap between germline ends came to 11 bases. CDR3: CSARKEDSQETQYF. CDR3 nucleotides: TGCAGTGCTAGAAAAGAAGACAGCCAAGAGACCCAGTACTTC.

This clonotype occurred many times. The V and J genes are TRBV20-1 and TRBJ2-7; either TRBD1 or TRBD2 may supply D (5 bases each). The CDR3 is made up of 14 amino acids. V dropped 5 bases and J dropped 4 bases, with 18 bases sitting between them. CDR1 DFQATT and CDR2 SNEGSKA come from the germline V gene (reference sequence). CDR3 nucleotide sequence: TGCAGTGCTTCCCGGGACCGCGATTATTACGAGCAGTACTTC. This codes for CSASRDRDYYEQYF.

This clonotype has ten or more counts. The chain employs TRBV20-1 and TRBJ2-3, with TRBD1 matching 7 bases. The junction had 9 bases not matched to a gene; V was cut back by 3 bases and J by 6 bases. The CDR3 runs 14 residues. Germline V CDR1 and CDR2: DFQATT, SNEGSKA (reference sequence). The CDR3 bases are TGCAGTGCTAGTAGGGGGCTGAGCGCGGATACGCAGTATTTT. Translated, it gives CSASRGLSADTQYF.